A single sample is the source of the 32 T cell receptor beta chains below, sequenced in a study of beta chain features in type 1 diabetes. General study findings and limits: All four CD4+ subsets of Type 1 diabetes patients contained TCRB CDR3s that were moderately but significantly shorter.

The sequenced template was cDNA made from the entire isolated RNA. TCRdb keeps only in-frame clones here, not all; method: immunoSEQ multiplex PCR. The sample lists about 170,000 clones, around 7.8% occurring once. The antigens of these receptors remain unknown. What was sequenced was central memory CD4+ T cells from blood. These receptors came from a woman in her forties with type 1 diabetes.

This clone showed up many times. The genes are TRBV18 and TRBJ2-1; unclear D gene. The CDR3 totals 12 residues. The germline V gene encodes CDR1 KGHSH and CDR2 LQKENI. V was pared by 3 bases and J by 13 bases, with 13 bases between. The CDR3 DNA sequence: TGTGCCAGCTCACCTGGGTCTAGGTACCAGTTCTTC. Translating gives CASSPGSRYQFF.

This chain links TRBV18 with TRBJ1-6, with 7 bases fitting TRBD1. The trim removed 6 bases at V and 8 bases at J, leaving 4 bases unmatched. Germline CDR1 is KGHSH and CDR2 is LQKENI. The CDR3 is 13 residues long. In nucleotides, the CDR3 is TGTGCCAGCTCTGACAGGGTGGATTCACCCCTCCACTTT. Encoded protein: CASSDRVDSPLHF.

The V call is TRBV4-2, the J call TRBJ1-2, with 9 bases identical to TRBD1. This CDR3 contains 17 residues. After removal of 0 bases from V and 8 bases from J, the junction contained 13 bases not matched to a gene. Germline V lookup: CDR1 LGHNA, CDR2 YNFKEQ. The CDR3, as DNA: TGTGCCAGCAGCCAAGATCCCCTTGTGACAGGGGGTCGAGGCTACACCTTC. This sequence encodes CASSQDPLVTGGRGYTF.

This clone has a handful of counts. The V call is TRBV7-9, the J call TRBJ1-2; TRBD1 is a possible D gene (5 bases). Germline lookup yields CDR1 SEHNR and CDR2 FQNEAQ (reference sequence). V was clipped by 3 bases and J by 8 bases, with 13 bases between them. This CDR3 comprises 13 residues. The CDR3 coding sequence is TGTGCCAGCAGCTTTGACAGTTCGGAGGGCTACACCTTC. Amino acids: CASSFDSSEGYTF.

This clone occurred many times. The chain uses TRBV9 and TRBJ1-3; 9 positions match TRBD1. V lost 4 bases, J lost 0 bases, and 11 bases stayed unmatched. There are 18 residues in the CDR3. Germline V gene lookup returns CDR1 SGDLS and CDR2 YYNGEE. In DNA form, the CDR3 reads TGTGCCAGCAGCTTATATATGGGACAGGGAGGCTCTGGAAACACCATATATTTT. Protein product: CASSLYMGQGGSGNTIYF.

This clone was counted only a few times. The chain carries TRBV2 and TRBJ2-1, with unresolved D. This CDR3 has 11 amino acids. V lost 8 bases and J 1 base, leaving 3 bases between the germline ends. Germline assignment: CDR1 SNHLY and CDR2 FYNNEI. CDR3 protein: CASVSYNEQFF. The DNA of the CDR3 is TGTGCCAGCGTATCCTACAATGAGCAGTTCTTC.

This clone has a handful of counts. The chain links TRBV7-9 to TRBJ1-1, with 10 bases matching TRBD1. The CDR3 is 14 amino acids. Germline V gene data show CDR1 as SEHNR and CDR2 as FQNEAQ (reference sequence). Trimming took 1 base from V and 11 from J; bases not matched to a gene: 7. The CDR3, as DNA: TGTGCCAGCAGCTTAGGCTCGGGACAGGGGCGGGCTTTCTTT. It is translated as CASSLGSGQGRAFF. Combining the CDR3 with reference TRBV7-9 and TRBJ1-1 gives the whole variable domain DTGVSQNPRHKITKRGQNVTFRCDPISEHNRLYWYRQTLGQGPEFLTYFQNEAQLEKSRLLSDRFSAERPKGSFSTLEIQRTEQGDSAMYLCASSLGSGQGRAFFGQGTRLTVV.

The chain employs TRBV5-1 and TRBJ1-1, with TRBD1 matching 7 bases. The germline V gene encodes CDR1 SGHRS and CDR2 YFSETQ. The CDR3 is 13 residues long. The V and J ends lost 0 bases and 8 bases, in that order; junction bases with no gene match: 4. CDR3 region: CASSLGGGLEAFF. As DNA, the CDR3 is TGCGCCAGCAGCTTGGGAGGGGGCCTAGAAGCTTTCTTT.

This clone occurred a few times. The CDR3 here is CASSPHQGTGANVLTF. CDR3 nucleotides: TGTGCCAGTAGTCCGCACCAGGGGACTGGGGCCAACGTCCTGACTTTC. This chain links TRBV19 with TRBJ2-6; weak D call: TRBD1 (6 bases). The CDR3 sequence is 16 residues long. Trimming took off 5 bases at V and 2 bases at J, with 13 bases between the two ends. The germline gives CDR1 LNHDA, CDR2 SQIVND (reference sequence).

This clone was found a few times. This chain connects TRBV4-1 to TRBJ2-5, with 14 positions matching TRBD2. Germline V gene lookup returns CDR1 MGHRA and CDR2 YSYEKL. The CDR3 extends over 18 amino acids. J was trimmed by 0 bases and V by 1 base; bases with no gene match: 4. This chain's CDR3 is CASSQGLAGGRYQETQYF. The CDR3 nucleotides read TGCGCCAGCAGCCAAGGACTAGCGGGGGGGCGGTACCAAGAGACCCAGTACTTC.

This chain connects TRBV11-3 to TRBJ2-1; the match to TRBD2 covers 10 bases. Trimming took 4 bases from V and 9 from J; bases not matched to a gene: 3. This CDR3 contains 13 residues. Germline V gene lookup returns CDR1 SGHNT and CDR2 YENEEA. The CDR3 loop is CASSSGLAFEQFF. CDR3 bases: TGTGCCAGCAGCTCGGGACTAGCGTTTGAGCAGTTCTTC.

DNA of the CDR3: TGTGCCAGCAGCTTCCGACTAGCTGGGGAAGAGACCCAGTACTTC. It is translated as CASSFRLAGEETQYF. This chain links TRBV11-1 with TRBJ2-5, with TRBD2 matching 7 bases. Per the germline V gene, CDR1 is SGHAT and CDR2 is FQDESV (reference sequence). Losses at the gene ends were 3 bases for V and 3 bases for J; bases not matched to a gene: 7. The CDR3 has 15 residues.

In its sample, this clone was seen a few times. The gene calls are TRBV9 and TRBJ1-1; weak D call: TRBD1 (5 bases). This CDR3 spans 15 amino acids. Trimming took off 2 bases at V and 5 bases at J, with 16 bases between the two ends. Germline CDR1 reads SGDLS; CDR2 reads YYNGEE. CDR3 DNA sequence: TGTGCCAGCAGCGTTACCGGTGGGGGGGAAACTGAAGCTTTCTTT. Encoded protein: CASSVTGGGETEAFF.

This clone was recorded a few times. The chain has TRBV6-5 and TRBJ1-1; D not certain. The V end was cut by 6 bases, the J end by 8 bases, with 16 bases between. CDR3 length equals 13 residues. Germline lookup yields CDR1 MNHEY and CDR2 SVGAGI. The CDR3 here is CASRTTQGLEAFF. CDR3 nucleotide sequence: TGTGCCAGCAGGACAACTCAAGGCCTAGAAGCTTTCTTT.

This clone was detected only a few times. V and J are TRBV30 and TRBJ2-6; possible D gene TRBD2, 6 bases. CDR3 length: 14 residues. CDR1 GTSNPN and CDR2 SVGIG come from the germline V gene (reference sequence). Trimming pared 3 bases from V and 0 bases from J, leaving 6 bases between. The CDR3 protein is CAWSGSSGANVLTF. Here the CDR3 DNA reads TGTGCCTGGAGCGGGAGCTCTGGGGCCAACGTCCTGACTTTC.

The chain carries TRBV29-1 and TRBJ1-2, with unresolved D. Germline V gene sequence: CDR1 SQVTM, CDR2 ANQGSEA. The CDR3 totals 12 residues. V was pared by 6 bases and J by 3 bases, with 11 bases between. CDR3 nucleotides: TGCAGCGTCACACCCGGGGACTATGGCTACACCTTC. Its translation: CSVTPGDYGYTF.

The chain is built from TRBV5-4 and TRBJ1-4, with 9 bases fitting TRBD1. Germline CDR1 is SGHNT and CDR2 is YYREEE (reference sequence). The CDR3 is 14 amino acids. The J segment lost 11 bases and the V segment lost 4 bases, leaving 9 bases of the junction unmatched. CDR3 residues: CASSTGTGLGKLFF. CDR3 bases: TGTGCCAGCAGCACCGGGACAGGGCTGGGGAAACTGTTTTTT.

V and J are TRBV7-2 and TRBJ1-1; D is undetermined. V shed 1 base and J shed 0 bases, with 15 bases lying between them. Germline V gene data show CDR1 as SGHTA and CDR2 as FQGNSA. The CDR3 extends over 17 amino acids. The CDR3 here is CASSLGRRGSMNTEAFF. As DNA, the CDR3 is TGTGCCAGCAGCTTAGGGAGGCGGGGATCAATGAACACTGAAGCTTTCTTT.

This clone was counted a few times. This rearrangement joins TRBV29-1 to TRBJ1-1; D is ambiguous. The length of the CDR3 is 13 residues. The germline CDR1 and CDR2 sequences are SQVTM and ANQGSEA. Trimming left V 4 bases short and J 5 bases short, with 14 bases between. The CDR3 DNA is TGCAGCGTTGTTCTGAACGGTGTTACTGAAGCTTTCTTT. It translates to CSVVLNGVTEAFF.

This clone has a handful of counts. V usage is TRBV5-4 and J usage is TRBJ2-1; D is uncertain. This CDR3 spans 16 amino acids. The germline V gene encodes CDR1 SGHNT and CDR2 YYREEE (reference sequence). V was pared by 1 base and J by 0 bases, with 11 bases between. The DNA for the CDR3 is TGTGCCAGCAGCTTGTTCGGCGGAAACTCCTACAATGAGCAGTTCTTC. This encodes CASSLFGGNSYNEQFF.

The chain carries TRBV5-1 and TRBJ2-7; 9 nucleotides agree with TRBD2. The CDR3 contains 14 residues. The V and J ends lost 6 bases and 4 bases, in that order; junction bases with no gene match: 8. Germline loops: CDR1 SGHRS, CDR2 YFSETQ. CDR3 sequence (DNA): TGCGCCAGCACCCTCGGGGCGGGAGGGTACGAGCAGTACTTC. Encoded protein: CASTLGAGGYEQYF.

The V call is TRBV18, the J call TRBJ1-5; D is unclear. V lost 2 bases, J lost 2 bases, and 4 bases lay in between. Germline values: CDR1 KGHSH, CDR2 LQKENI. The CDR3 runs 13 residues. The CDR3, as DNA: TGTGCCAGCTCACCAGAGGGCAATCAGCCCCAGCATTTT. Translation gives CASSPEGNQPQHF. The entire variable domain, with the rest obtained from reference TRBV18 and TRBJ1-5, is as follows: NAGVMQNPRHLVRRRGQEARLRCSPMKGHSHVYWYRQLPEEGLKFMVYLQKENIIDESGMPKERFSAEFPKEGPSILRIQQVVRGDSAAYFCASSPEGNQPQHFGDGTRLSIL.

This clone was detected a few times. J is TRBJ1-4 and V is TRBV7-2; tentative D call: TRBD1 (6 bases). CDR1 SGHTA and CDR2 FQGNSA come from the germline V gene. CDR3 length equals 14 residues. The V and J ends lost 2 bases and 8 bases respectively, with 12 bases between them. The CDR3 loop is CASSLRPRGEKLFF. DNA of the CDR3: TGTGCCAGCAGCTTAAGGCCGAGGGGGGAAAAACTGTTTTTT.

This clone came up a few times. CDR3 amino acids: CATQRGSNYGYTF. The CDR3 nucleotides read TGTGCCACTCAAAGGGGTTCTAACTATGGCTACACCTTC. V is TRBV7-9 and J is TRBJ1-2; tentatively, D is TRBD1 (5 bases). V was clipped by 10 bases and J by 0 bases, with 12 bases between them. The CDR3 is made up of 13 amino acids. Per the germline V gene, CDR1 is SEHNR and CDR2 is FQNEAQ (reference sequence).

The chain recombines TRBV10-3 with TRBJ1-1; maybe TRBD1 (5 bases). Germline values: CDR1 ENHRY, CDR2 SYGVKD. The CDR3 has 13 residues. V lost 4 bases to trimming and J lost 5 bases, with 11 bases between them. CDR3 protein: CAISVGEGTEAFF. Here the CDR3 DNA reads TGTGCCATCAGTGTGGGGGAGGGAACTGAAGCTTTCTTT.

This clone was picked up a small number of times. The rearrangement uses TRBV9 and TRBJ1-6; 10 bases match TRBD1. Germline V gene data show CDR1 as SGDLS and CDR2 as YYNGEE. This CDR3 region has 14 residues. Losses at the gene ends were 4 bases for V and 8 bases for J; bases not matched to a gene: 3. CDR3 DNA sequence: TGTGCCAGCAGCCCCGGGACAGGGGATTCACCCCTCCACTTT. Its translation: CASSPGTGDSPLHF.

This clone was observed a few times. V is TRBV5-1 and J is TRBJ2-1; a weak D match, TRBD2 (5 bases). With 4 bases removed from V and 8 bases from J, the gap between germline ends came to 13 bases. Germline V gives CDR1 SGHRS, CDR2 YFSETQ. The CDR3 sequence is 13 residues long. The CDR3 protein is CASSPTSSHEQFF. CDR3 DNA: TGCGCCAGCAGCCCCACTAGTTCCCATGAGCAGTTCTTC.

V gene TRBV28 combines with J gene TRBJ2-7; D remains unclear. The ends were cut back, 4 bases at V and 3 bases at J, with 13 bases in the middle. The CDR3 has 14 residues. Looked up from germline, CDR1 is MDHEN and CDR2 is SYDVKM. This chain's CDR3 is CASSSSRSLYEQYF. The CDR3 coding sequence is TGTGCCAGCAGTTCCTCCCGGTCCCTCTACGAGCAGTACTTC.

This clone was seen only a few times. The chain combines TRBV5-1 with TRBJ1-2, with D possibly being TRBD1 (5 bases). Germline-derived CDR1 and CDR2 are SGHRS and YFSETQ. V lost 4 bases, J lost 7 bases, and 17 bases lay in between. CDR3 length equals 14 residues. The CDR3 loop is CASSLRGEAFGYTF. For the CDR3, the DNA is TGCGCCAGCAGCCTAAGGGGCGAAGCTTTTGGCTACACCTTC.

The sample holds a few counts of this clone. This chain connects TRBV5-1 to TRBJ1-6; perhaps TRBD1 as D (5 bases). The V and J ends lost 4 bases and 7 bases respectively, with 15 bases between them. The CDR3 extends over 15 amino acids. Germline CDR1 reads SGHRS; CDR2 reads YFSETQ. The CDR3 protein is CASSVVQGNNSPLHF. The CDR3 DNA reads TGCGCCAGCAGCGTTGTTCAGGGAAACAATTCACCCCTCCACTTT.

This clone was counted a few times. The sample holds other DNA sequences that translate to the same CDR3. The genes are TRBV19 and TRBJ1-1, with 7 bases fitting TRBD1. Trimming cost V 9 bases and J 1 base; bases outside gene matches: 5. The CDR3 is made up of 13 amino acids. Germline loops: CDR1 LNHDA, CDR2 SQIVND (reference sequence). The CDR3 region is CASQDRPNTEAFF. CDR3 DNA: TGTGCCAGCCAGGACAGGCCGAACACTGAAGCTTTCTTT.

The CDR3 bases are TGTGCCACCAGCAGAGGACTAGACTACGAGCAGTACTTC. Protein product: CATSRGLDYEQYF. V gene TRBV15 combines with J gene TRBJ2-7, with D tentatively TRBD2 (6 bases). Trimming pared 1 base from V and 3 bases from J, leaving 7 bases between. The germline V gene encodes CDR1 LNHNV and CDR2 YYDKDF (reference sequence). The CDR3 totals 13 residues.